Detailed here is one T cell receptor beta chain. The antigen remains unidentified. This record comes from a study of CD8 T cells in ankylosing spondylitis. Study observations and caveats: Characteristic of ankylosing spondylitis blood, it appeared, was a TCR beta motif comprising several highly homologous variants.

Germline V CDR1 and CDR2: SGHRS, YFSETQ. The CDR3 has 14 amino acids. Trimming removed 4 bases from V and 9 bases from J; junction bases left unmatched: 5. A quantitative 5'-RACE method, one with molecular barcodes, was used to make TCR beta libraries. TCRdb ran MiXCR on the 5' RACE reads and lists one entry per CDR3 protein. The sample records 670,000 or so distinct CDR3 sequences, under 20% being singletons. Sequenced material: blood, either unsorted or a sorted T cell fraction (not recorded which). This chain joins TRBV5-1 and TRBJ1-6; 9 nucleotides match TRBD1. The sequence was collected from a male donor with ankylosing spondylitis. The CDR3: CASSPGQGTSPLHF. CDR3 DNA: TGCGCCAGCAGCCCCGGACAGGGGACTTCACCCCTCCACTTT.